The next 24 T cell receptor beta chains were all read from a single sample in a study of blood T cells in healthy people across ages. Combining a sample-barcoded 5' primer with a J-beta primer mix, a second PCR ran for about 6 to 12 cycles. MiXCR, applied by TCRdb to the 5' RACE reads, yields one record per CDR3 protein. The sample has about 800,000 distinct CDR3 sequences, roughly 25% seen once. A further study also used this sample, focusing on T cells of mothers and their children.

Input material: blood. These receptors were obtained from a boy aged 5-17 years in good health.

In its sample, this clonotype was seen a few times. The chain joins TRBV9 to TRBJ1-2; possible D gene TRBD1, 5 bases. CDR1 is SGDLS, CDR2 YYNGEE, per germline. V shed 2 bases and J shed 8 bases, with 19 bases lying between them. The CDR3 runs 15 residues. The CDR3 spells CASSVYGTESGGYTF. The DNA of the CDR3 is TGTGCCAGCAGCGTTTACGGGACGGAATCCGGGGGCTACACCTTC.

This chain connects TRBV21-1 to TRBJ1-6; TRBD1, the table's D call, lacks a check against the DNA. TRBV21-1 is designated a pseudogene. The CDR3 totals 15 residues. The CDR3 DNA reads TGTGCCAGCAGCAAAAGGGACCGGGCGAATTCACCCCTCCACTTT. Protein sequence: CASSKRDRANSPLHF.

This clonotype occurred a few times. V usage is TRBV2 and J usage is TRBJ1-2; maybe TRBD1 (5 bases). Deletions cut 4 bases from V and 3 bases from J, with 24 bases between. The CDR3 has 18 amino acids. Germline lookup yields CDR1 SNHLY and CDR2 FYNNEI. The CDR3 DNA is TGTGCCAGCAGTGGCTGGTCCAGGGTCCGGAATTTTGACTATGGCTACACCTTC. Protein sequence: CASSGWSRVRNFDYGYTF.

This clonotype showed up just a few times. The chain is built from TRBV10-3 and TRBJ1-5; D gene unclear. This CDR3 is 13 amino acids long. Trimming took off 2 bases at V and 4 bases at J, with 6 bases between the two ends. Germline loops: CDR1 ENHRY, CDR2 SYGVKD. CDR3 residues: CAISEGWNQPQHF. The CDR3 coding sequence is TGTGCCATCAGTGAGGGCTGGAATCAGCCCCAGCATTTT.

The chain couples TRBV11-1 to TRBJ2-1, with D perhaps TRBD2 (6 bases). Germline V gene sequence: CDR1 SGHAT, CDR2 FQDESV (reference sequence). Trimming shortened V by 1 base and J by 2 bases, and 9 bases separated the two germline ends. This CDR3 has 15 residues. The CDR3 is CASSLGGAPYNEQFF. CDR3 bases: TGTGCCAGCAGCTTAGGCGGGGCCCCCTACAATGAGCAGTTCTTC.

This rearrangement joins TRBV7-9 to TRBJ2-5; the match to TRBD2 covers 8 bases. Trimming took 5 bases from V and 6 from J; bases not matched to a gene: 20. Germline lookup yields CDR1 SEHNR and CDR2 FQNEAQ (reference sequence). The CDR3 has 18 residues. The CDR3: CASSPPLRRGGLNKTQYF. The CDR3 coding sequence is TGTGCCAGCAGCCCCCCTTTGAGACGGGGGGGCCTTAATAAGACCCAGTACTTC.

The CDR3 DNA follows: TGTGCCAGCAGTGAAGAAGAGACTAGCGGGGACATTGCGTACTTC. Its protein product is CASSEEETSGDIAYF. The chain recombines TRBV2 with TRBJ2-7; TRBD2 matches 11 bases. V gave up 1 base and J gave up 12 bases; unmatched junction bases: 11. CDR3 size: 15 residues. Germline V gene data show CDR1 as SNHLY and CDR2 as FYNNEI. The complete variable domain, with remaining parts taken from reference TRBV2 and TRBJ2-7, reads EPEVTQTPSHQVTQMGQEVILRCVPISNHLYFYWYRQILGQKVEFLVSFYNNEISEKSEIFDDQFSVERPDGSNFTLKIRSTKLEDSAMYFCASSEEETSGDIAYFGPGTRLTVT.

The chain joins TRBV20-1 to TRBJ2-3; D possibly corresponds to TRBD1 (5 bases). This CDR3 contains 16 residues. Trimming cost V 5 bases and J 2 bases, with 20 bases left between them. The V gene's germline CDR1 is DFQATT and CDR2 SNEGSKA (reference sequence). CDR3 DNA: TGCAGTGCTCAAGGCCAGGGAAAGGACCTCACAGATACGCAGTATTTT. It is translated as CSAQGQGKDLTDTQYF.

In its sample, this clonotype was seen a few times. The rearrangement links TRBV24-1 to TRBJ1-1; maybe TRBD1 (5 bases). Trimming took off 11 bases at V and 0 bases at J, with 18 bases between the two ends. Germline loops: CDR1 KGHDR, CDR2 SFDVKD. This CDR3 has 15 residues. The CDR3: CAIRWGTGMNTEAFF. The CDR3 DNA reads as TGTGCCATCCGATGGGGGACGGGCATGAACACTGAAGCTTTCTTT.

The V call is TRBV20-1, the J call TRBJ1-4; D is perhaps TRBD1 (5 bases). The CDR3 is made up of 17 amino acids. Trimming took off 1 base at V and 0 bases at J, with 15 bases between the two ends. Germline lookup yields CDR1 DFQATT and CDR2 SNEGSKA (reference sequence). The CDR3 region is CSARGLPGTPTNEKLFF. The CDR3 DNA follows: TGCAGTGCTAGAGGTCTCCCCGGGACCCCAACTAATGAAAAACTGTTTTTT.

The genes are TRBV2 and TRBJ2-1; 13 nucleotides align to TRBD2. The J segment lost 13 bases and the V segment lost 8 bases, leaving 5 bases of the junction unmatched. The CDR3 spans 12 residues. From germline, CDR1 is SNHLY and CDR2 FYNNEI. This CDR3 reads CASGGTSGVQFF. The CDR3 DNA follows: TGTGCCAGCGGGGGGACTAGCGGGGTACAGTTCTTC.

This clonotype turned up a few times. The J gene is TRBJ2-7, the V gene TRBV9; 9 nucleotides match TRBD2. The CDR3 contains 16 residues. V shed 0 bases, J shed 6 bases, and the junction held 10 bases outside the gene matches. Germline-derived CDR1 and CDR2 are SGDLS and YYNGEE. CDR3 DNA sequence: TGTGCCAGCAGCGTAGAATGGACTAGCGCGTTTGTCGAGCAGTACTTC. This sequence encodes CASSVEWTSAFVEQYF.

The rearrangement uses TRBV6-2 or TRBV6-3 and TRBJ2-1; D is uncertain. Matching the DNA end better, TRBJ2-7 makes the J call doubtful. CDR1 is MNHEY, CDR2 SVGEGT, per germline. The CDR3 loop spans 11 amino acids. Here the CDR3 DNA reads TGTGCCAGCGGTAGAGGTCTGGAGCAGTACTTC. It yields the protein CASGRGLEQYF.

The chain employs TRBV5-1 and TRBJ2-3; TRBD1 matches at 7 bases. V lost 4 bases, J lost 4 bases, and 6 bases stayed unmatched. Germline V gene lookup returns CDR1 SGHRS and CDR2 YFSETQ. The CDR3 runs to 14 residues. The CDR3 protein is CASSARQGADTQYF. CDR3 in DNA: TGCGCCAGCAGCGCTCGACAGGGTGCAGATACGCAGTATTTT.

This clonotype was observed a few times. The CDR3 DNA reads TGCAGTGCTAGACCACTAGCGGGAAGGGGCAATGAGCAGTTCTTC. It yields the protein CSARPLAGRGNEQFF. The rearrangement links TRBV20-1 to TRBJ2-5, with TRBD2 matching over 10 bases. The DNA end lines up better with TRBJ2-1; the J call may be wrong. Germline V gene data show CDR1 as DFQATT and CDR2 as SNEGSKA (reference sequence). The CDR3 covers 15 residues.

This clonotype was detected only a few times. The V and J genes are TRBV5-5 and TRBJ1-5; the D gene is possibly TRBD1 (5 bases). V was pared by 3 bases and J by 5 bases, with 18 bases between. Germline V gives CDR1 SGHKS, CDR2 YYEKEE (reference sequence). CDR3 size: 16 residues. CDR3 sequence (DNA): TGTGCCAGCAGCTACGCAGGGTACAACGAAGATCAGCCCCAGCATTTT. Translating it yields CASSYAGYNEDQPQHF.

The chain couples TRBV20-1 to TRBJ2-5; D not resolved. Per the germline V gene, CDR1 is DFQATT and CDR2 is SNEGSKA (reference sequence). V was clipped by 7 bases and J by 7 bases, with 19 bases between them. The CDR3 totals 13 residues. CDR3 loop: CSEQDEGFGTQYF. The CDR3 nucleotides are TGCAGTGAGCAGGACGAAGGTTTTGGGACCCAGTACTTC.

This clonotype has only a few counts. The V and J genes are TRBV28 and TRBJ2-5; no clear D gene. With 7 bases removed from V and 1 base from J, the gap between germline ends came to 13 bases. Germline CDR1 reads MDHEN; CDR2 reads SYDVKM. The CDR3 contains 14 residues. CDR3 bases: TGTGCCAGCACCGTCTGGGCGGCCCAAGAGACCCAGTACTTC. This translates into CASTVWAAQETQYF.

There are a few counts of this clonotype. The chain is built from TRBV25-1 and TRBJ2-6; D is unresolved. The V end lost 4 bases, the J end lost 0 bases, and 7 bases lay between the germline ends. This CDR3 contains 15 residues. CDR1 and CDR2 from the germline V gene are MGHDK and SYGVNS. CDR3 sequence: CASSGRPSGANVLTF. The CDR3 coding sequence is TGTGCCAGCAGTGGCAGGCCCTCTGGGGCCAACGTCCTGACTTTC.

J is TRBJ1-4 and V is TRBV6-5, with D possibly TRBD1 on 6 matching bases. V lost 5 bases and J 0 bases, leaving 13 bases between the germline ends. The CDR3 length is 16 residues. In germline, CDR1 is MNHEY, CDR2 SVGAGI. CDR3 bases: TGTGCCAGCAGTAACCGGGACACTACAACTAATGAAAAACTGTTTTTT. It encodes CASSNRDTTTNEKLFF.

V is TRBV10-3 and J is TRBJ2-3, with D perhaps matching TRBD2 (6 bases). This CDR3 is 13 amino acids long. Germline assignment: CDR1 ENHRY and CDR2 SYGVKD. V lost 2 bases and J lost 6, with 9 bases in between. CDR3 protein: CAISEATSDTQYF. In DNA form, the CDR3 reads TGTGCCATCAGTGAGGCCACTAGCGATACGCAGTATTTT.

In its sample, this clonotype was seen a few times. The chain has TRBV11-2 and TRBJ2-4; D uncertain. Germline CDR1 is SGHAT and CDR2 is FQNNGV. The ends were cut back, 1 base at V and 3 bases at J, with 7 bases in the middle. The CDR3 loop spans 14 amino acids. CDR3 DNA sequence: TGTGCCAGCAGCTTAGCACACAACAAAAACATTCAGTACTTC. As protein: CASSLAHNKNIQYF. Complete variable domain (other parts from reference TRBV11-2 and TRBJ2-4): EAGVAQSPRYKIIEKRQSVAFWCNPISGHATLYWYQQILGQGPKLLIQFQNNGVVDDSQLPKDRFSAERLKGVDSTLKIQPAKLEDSAVYLCASSLAHNKNIQYFGAGTRLSVL.

The J gene is TRBJ2-1, the V gene TRBV20-1; 16 bases line up with TRBD2. This CDR3 region has 18 residues. Germline V CDR1 and CDR2: DFQATT, SNEGSKA (reference sequence). J lost 1 base, V lost 1 base, and 4 bases had no gene match. The CDR3 DNA sequence: TGCAGTGCTAGAGGTCCGGGACTAGCGGGAGGGTCCTACAATGAGCAGTTCTTC. Protein product: CSARGPGLAGGSYNEQFF.

The rearrangement links TRBV5-6 to TRBJ1-2, with TRBD1 matching 8 bases. Looked up from germline, CDR1 is SGHDT and CDR2 is YYEEEE. The V gene end was trimmed by 4 bases and the J gene end by 7 bases; junction bases not matched to a gene: 9. CDR3 length: 14 residues. The CDR3 spells CASSGRGRGPGYTF. The CDR3 DNA reads as TGTGCCAGCAGCGGGCGGGGCAGGGGGCCTGGCTACACCTTC.